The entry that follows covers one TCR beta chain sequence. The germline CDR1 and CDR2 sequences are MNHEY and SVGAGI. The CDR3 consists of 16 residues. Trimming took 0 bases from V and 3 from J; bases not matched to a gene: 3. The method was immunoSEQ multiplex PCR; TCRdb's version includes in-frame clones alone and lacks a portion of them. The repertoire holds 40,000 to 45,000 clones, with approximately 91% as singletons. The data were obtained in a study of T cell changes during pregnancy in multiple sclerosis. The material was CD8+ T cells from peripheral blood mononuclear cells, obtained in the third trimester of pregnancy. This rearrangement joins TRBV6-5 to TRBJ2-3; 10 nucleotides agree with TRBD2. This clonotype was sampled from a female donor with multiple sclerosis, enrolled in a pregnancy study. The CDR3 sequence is CASSYSSGGATDTQYF. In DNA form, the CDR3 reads TGTGCCAGCAGTTACTCCAGCGGGGGGGCGACAGATACGCAGTATTTT.